Below, 29 T cell receptor beta chains from the same sample are listed, as sequenced in a study of blood T cells in healthy people across ages. With a J-beta primer mix and a sample-barcoded 5' primer, a second PCR ran about 7 to 11 cycles. TCRdb re-called the 5' RACE reads through MiXCR, storing one row per CDR3 protein. The sample contains about 640,000 distinct CDR3 sequences, 58% of which appear only once. The specimen sequenced was blood. These receptor sequences come from a man in his fifties or sixties in good health.

This clonotype was observed a few times. The V gene is TRBV27, the J gene TRBJ2-5; TRBD2 agrees at 8 bases. With V trimmed by 7 bases and J by 4 bases, 11 bases remained unmatched. The germline V gene has CDR1 MNHEY and CDR2 SMNVEV (reference sequence). CDR3 size: 15 residues. In DNA form, the CDR3 reads TGTGCCAGCACCCCGCAACGGGGGGGCATAGAGACCCAGTACTTC. This encodes CASTPQRGGIETQYF.

As regards this clonotype: The germline gene is not matched at one end of the junction; a read error may be the cause. This chain connects TRBV20-1 to TRBJ2-5; 9 bases line up with TRBD2. Germline V lookup: CDR1 DFQATT, CDR2 SNEGSKA (reference sequence). The CDR3 contains 16 residues. In DNA form, the CDR3 reads TGCAGTGCTAGAGATCAGCGGGGGGCAAGACAAGAGGCCCAGTACTTC. Translated: CSARDQRGARQEAQYF.

The chain recombines TRBV21-1 with TRBJ2-5; the table's TRBD2 call for D was not verified on the DNA. TRBV21-1 is a listed pseudogene. The CDR3 totals 14 residues. CDR3 bases: TGTGCCAGCAGCAAAGGAGGGGGAGGCGAGACCCAGTACTTC. Protein: CASSKGGGGETQYF.

The V gene is TRBV6-5, the J gene TRBJ1-2; no definite D call. Germline V CDR1 and CDR2: MNHEY, SVGAGI. The CDR3 consists of 15 residues. Trimming took off 0 bases at V and 8 bases at J, with 16 bases between the two ends. In DNA form, the CDR3 reads TGTGCCAGCAGTTACTCGATGGCCAGCGCTCGCGGCTACACCTTC. It translates to CASSYSMASARGYTF.

The V gene is TRBV29-1, the J gene TRBJ2-6; D is unclear. The CDR3 is 14 residues long. The germline CDR1 and CDR2 sequences are SQVTM and ANQGSEA. V lost 6 bases, J lost 4 bases, and 13 bases lay in between. CDR3 sequence (DNA): TGCAGCGTCGGCCAAGGGTCGGGGGCCAACGTCCTGACTTTC. Translated: CSVGQGSGANVLTF. The full variable domain, its missing parts supplied by reference TRBV29-1 and TRBJ2-6, is SAVISQKPSRDICQRGTSLTIQCQVDSQVTMMFWYRQQPGQSLTLIATANQGSEATYESGFVIDKFPISRPNLTFSTLTVSNMSPEDSSIYLCSVGQGSGANVLTFGAGSRLTVL.

This chain connects TRBV11-2 to TRBJ2-5; tentatively, D is TRBD1 (6 bases). This CDR3 comprises 15 residues. Per germline, CDR1 SGHAT and CDR2 FQNNGV. V was clipped by 1 base and J by 5 bases, with 14 bases between them. The CDR3 DNA is TGTGCCAGCAGCTTAGTTGGGGGCGGGTCGGAGACCCAGTACTTC. Encoded protein: CASSLVGGGSETQYF.

The chain has TRBV5-1 and TRBJ2-2; D may correspond to TRBD1 or TRBD2 (5 bases each). V was clipped by 2 bases and J by 4 bases, with 12 bases between them. CDR3 length: 15 residues. Germline V CDR1 and CDR2: SGHRS, YFSETQ. The CDR3 reads CASSFFGTTTGELFF. The CDR3 region has the DNA TGCGCCAGCAGCTTTTTTGGGACGACCACCGGGGAGCTGTTTTTT.

The chain links TRBV7-2 to TRBJ2-2; D possibly corresponds to TRBD2 (6 bases). CDR1 is SGHTA and CDR2 is FQGNSA in the germline V gene. This CDR3 spans 12 amino acids. CDR3 DNA: TGTGCTGCGGGATTTCGTGTCGGGGAGCTGTTTTTT. It encodes CAAGFRVGELFF.

This chain uses TRBV9 with TRBJ1-2; D ambiguous. V lost 4 bases and J lost 5, with 12 bases in between. In germline, CDR1 is SGDLS, CDR2 YYNGEE. The CDR3 is 13 amino acids. In DNA, the CDR3 is TGTGCCAGCAGCCCCGACTCTCAGTATGGCTACACCTTC. It codes for CASSPDSQYGYTF.

This chain joins TRBV6-5 and TRBJ1-1, with TRBD1 matching 7 bases. Germline trimming cut 5 bases from V and 4 bases from J; bases unmatched to any gene: 7. Germline CDR1 is MNHEY and CDR2 is SVGAGI. The CDR3 totals 14 residues. The CDR3, as DNA: TGTGCCAGCAGTACAGGGGCGGGGGGCACTGAAGCTTTCTTT. This gives the protein CASSTGAGGTEAFF.

V and J are TRBV3-1 and TRBJ2-4; the D is unclear. The DNA matches TRBJ2-7 better at its end, which makes the J call doubtful. Germline loops: CDR1 LGHDT, CDR2 YNNKEL (reference sequence). CDR3 length: 14 amino acids. The chain's CDR3 is CASSPLPGPYEQYF. The CDR3 region has the DNA TGTGCCAGCAGCCCCCTCCCGGGCCCCTACGAGCAGTACTTC.

The rearrangement joins TRBV29-1 to TRBJ2-3; no clear D gene. The CDR3 has 15 residues. V gave up 1 base and J gave up 0 bases, with 11 bases separating them. Germline CDR1 and CDR2: SQVTM and ANQGSEA. The CDR3 is CSVEGPFRSTDTQYF. CDR3 bases: TGCAGCGTTGAAGGGCCCTTCCGAAGCACAGATACGCAGTATTTT.

This chain uses TRBV11-2 with TRBJ2-3; TRBD1 or TRBD2 may be the D gene (6 bases each). The CDR3 is 15 amino acids. V lost 1 base to trimming and J lost 4 bases, with 12 bases between them. The germline V gene has CDR1 SGHAT and CDR2 FQNNGV. The CDR3 loop reads CASSLVGGGPDTQYF. The CDR3 nucleotides read TGTGCCAGCAGCTTAGTTGGAGGGGGGCCAGATACGCAGTATTTT.

The chain is built from TRBV14 and TRBJ2-1; 7 bases line up with TRBD1. Germline V lookup: CDR1 SGHDN, CDR2 FVKESK. Unmatched junction bases numbered 14, after V lost 3 bases and J lost 6 bases. The CDR3 spans 17 residues. As DNA, the CDR3 is TGTGCCAGCAGCCATCGGACAGGCGCAAGGGGCAGCAATGAGCAGTTCTTC. Amino acids: CASSHRTGARGSNEQFF.

The chain carries TRBV10-3 and TRBJ1-2; D unclear. The CDR3 runs to 14 residues. The germline CDR1 and CDR2 sequences are ENHRY and SYGVKD. Trimming left V 4 bases short and J 4 bases short, with 13 bases between. The CDR3 bases are TGTGCCATCAGTGCGGTAGACGCGGTCTATGGCTACACCTTC. Translated: CAISAVDAVYGYTF.

The J gene is TRBJ1-1, the V gene TRBV9; no clear D. This CDR3 has 15 amino acids. Germline V gene lookup returns CDR1 SGDLS and CDR2 YYNGEE. V was trimmed by 0 bases and J by 0 bases, leaving 9 bases between them. The CDR3 loop is CASSVVAGMNTEAFF. The CDR3 DNA follows: TGTGCCAGCAGCGTAGTGGCGGGGATGAACACTGAAGCTTTCTTT.

The rearrangement uses TRBV7-9 and TRBJ2-5; possibly TRBD2 for D (6 bases). The CDR3 covers 13 residues. V was shortened by 7 bases and J by 5 bases, with 14 bases between the two germline ends. The germline gives CDR1 SEHNR, CDR2 FQNEAQ (reference sequence). This CDR3 reads CASTPKGRETQYF. The CDR3 DNA follows: TGTGCCAGCACCCCTAAAGGGAGGGAGACCCAGTACTTC.

This clonotype has just a few counts. This chain joins TRBV25-1 and TRBJ1-4, with D possibly being TRBD1 (6 bases). From germline, CDR1 is MGHDK and CDR2 SYGVNS. Trimming shortened V by 3 bases and J by 8 bases, and 13 bases separated the two germline ends. This CDR3 has 14 residues. DNA for the CDR3: TGTGCCAGCAGTGAGAGGGGGACCATCGAAAAACTGTTTTTT. This codes for CASSERGTIEKLFF.

The genes are TRBV7-2 and TRBJ2-1, with D unresolved. Germline assignment: CDR1 SGHTA and CDR2 FQGNSA. The CDR3 length is 16 residues. With 0 bases removed from V and 5 bases from J, the gap between germline ends came to 14 bases. The DNA of the CDR3 is TGTGCCAGCAGCTTAGCGAGTCAGGTCGCTAACAATGAGCAGTTCTTC. Translating it yields CASSLASQVANNEQFF.

This clonotype was recorded a few times. J is TRBJ1-1 and V is TRBV4-2; 8 nucleotides align to TRBD1. This CDR3 is 14 amino acids long. Germline-derived CDR1 and CDR2 are LGHNA and YNFKEQ. V shed 1 base and J 7 bases; nucleotides not matched to a gene: 5. DNA of the CDR3: TGTGCCAGCAGCCAAGGCAGCAGGGGGCTTGAAGCTTTCTTT. As protein: CASSQGSRGLEAFF.

This chain links TRBV24-1 with TRBJ2-1, with 10 bases aligning to TRBD1. V shed 4 bases, J shed 9 bases, and the junction held 14 bases outside the gene matches. Germline lookup yields CDR1 KGHDR and CDR2 SFDVKD. CDR3 length: 17 residues. The CDR3, as DNA: TGTGCCACCAGTGACCCCTTGGGACAGGGGAGAGAGGGTGAGCAGTTCTTC. Encoded protein: CATSDPLGQGREGEQFF.

V and J are TRBV20-1 and TRBJ2-1, with 7 bases identical to TRBD2. V was pared by 6 bases and J by 8 bases, with 13 bases of the junction left unmatched. Germline V gives CDR1 DFQATT, CDR2 SNEGSKA (reference sequence). The CDR3 is made up of 14 amino acids. The CDR3 loop is CSAPGTSDLDEQFF. As DNA, the CDR3 is TGCAGTGCGCCCGGAACTAGCGACTTGGATGAGCAGTTCTTC.

The chain joins TRBV5-1 to TRBJ2-3; 7 nucleotides line up with TRBD2. In germline, CDR1 is SGHRS, CDR2 YFSETQ. The J segment lost 1 base and the V segment lost 3 bases, leaving 2 bases of the junction unmatched. CDR3 length equals 14 residues. This CDR3 reads CASSWGGGTDTQYF. The CDR3 DNA sequence: TGCGCCAGCAGCTGGGGGGGAGGCACAGATACGCAGTATTTT.

The J gene is TRBJ2-5, the V gene TRBV7-2; 15 bases line up with TRBD2. The V gene's germline CDR1 is SGHTA and CDR2 FQGNSA. The length of the CDR3 is 17 residues. V lost 5 bases, J lost 4 bases, and 8 bases stayed unmatched. CDR3 bases: TGTGCCAGCAGCCGGGGGACTAGCGGGGGGACACGAGAGACCCAGTACTTC. Protein: CASSRGTSGGTRETQYF.

The chain couples TRBV18 to TRBJ2-5, with 7 bases identical to TRBD1. The V gene's germline CDR1 is KGHSH and CDR2 LQKENI. The ends lost 4 bases at V and 2 bases at J; junction bases unmatched: 4. The CDR3 contains 14 residues. CDR3 in amino acids: CASSRGQKQETQYF. CDR3 sequence (DNA): TGTGCCAGCTCACGGGGACAGAAGCAAGAGACCCAGTACTTC.

This clonotype was observed a handful of times. V and J are TRBV12-3 or TRBV12-4 and TRBJ2-3, with D possibly being TRBD2 (6 bases). V was trimmed by 7 bases and J by 0 bases, leaving 11 bases between them. This CDR3 is built from 14 residues. The CDR3 protein is CASTGGESTDTQYF. DNA of the CDR3: TGTGCCAGCACTGGCGGGGAGAGCACAGATACGCAGTATTTT.

The chain joins TRBV29-1 to TRBJ2-1; 8 bases are shared with TRBD2. The length of the CDR3 is 15 residues. The junction had 10 bases not matched to a gene; V was cut back by 3 bases and J by 6 bases. The germline V gene encodes CDR1 SQVTM and CDR2 ANQGSEA. CDR3 DNA: TGCAGCGTTGAGGCCCAAAGCGGGGGCCCCAATGAGCAGTTCTTC. Protein product: CSVEAQSGGPNEQFF.

V usage is TRBV10-1 and J usage is TRBJ2-5; unclear D gene. V lost 5 bases, J lost 4 bases, and 17 bases lay in between. The germline V gene has CDR1 WNHNN and CDR2 SYGVQD (reference sequence). The length of the CDR3 is 15 residues. CDR3 sequence reads: CASSRSEAEGETQYF. The CDR3 DNA follows: TGCGCCAGCAGTAGGTCTGAAGCAGAAGGAGAGACCCAGTACTTC.

This chain links TRBV2 with TRBJ1-2; D is perhaps TRBD1 (5 bases). The germline CDR1 and CDR2 sequences are SNHLY and FYNNEI. Between the trimmed V and J ends, which lost 4 bases and 2 bases, there was a span of 11 bases. CDR3 length: 14 residues. CDR3 sequence: CASSVDTTNYGYTF. The CDR3 DNA reads as TGTGCCAGCAGTGTGGACACAACCAACTATGGCTACACCTTC. The full variable domain, rest sourced from reference TRBV2 and TRBJ1-2, is EPEVTQTPSHQVTQMGQEVILRCVPISNHLYFYWYRQILGQKVEFLVSFYNNEISEKSEIFDDQFSVERPDGSNFTLKIRSTKLEDSAMYFCASSVDTTNYGYTFGSGTRLTVV.